This T cell receptor (beta chain) was sequenced in a study of blood T cell repertoires in COVID-19. Study in general: Specimens from acute and convalescent COVID-19 originated in the United States, Italy and Spain. From T cells, B-cell-depleted T cells, or PBMCs came the material, which was cDNA or gDNA.

V lost 6 bases to trimming and J lost 3 bases, with 5 bases between them. This CDR3 is built from 12 residues. Germline assignment: CDR1 MDHEN and CDR2 SYDVKM. Original methodology: Reference gene primer amplification gave estimated nucleated cell counts. This table comes from immunoSEQ multiplex PCR, and its TCRdb copy is limited to in-frame clones, with some not included. Clonal size and the V and J genes are those of that table, whereas D and trimming came from the DNA. The repertoire holds approximately 360,000 clones, with 89% as singletons. The receptor comes from a man aged 40-49 years with acute or convalescent COVID-19. The material sequenced was peripheral blood. The chain is built from TRBV28 and TRBJ1-4; D not resolved. The CDR3 region is CASRQSNEKLFF. CDR3 nucleotide sequence: TGTGCCAGCAGGCAGTCTAATGAAAAACTGTTTTTT.